The sample holds one count of the clone carrying this TCR beta chain. Measured with immunoSEQ multiplex PCR; TCRdb has only the in-frame clones, and not every one. The sample shows 200,000 to 250,000 clones, more than 85% of them seen only once. The CDR3 has 15 residues. Germline V lookup: CDR1 LNHDA, CDR2 SQIVND (reference sequence). Trimming pared 3 bases from V and 5 bases from J, leaving 16 bases between. This sample was taken from a study of T cell responses to AZD1222 COVID-19 vaccine. The chain uses TRBV19 and TRBJ2-5; D could derive from TRBD1 or TRBD2 (5 bases each). The receptor was isolated from an adult in good health. The sequences come from peripheral blood, collected on day 0 of MenACWY control vaccination. The CDR3 spells CASSILQNGDETQYF. CDR3 bases: TGTGCCAGTAGTATCCTACAGAATGGGGACGAGACCCAGTACTTC.